This section outlines one TCR beta chain sequence together with its context. This sample is drawn from a study of blood T cell repertoires in COVID-19. Using immunoSEQ multiplex PCR, the repertoire was profiled, and TCRdb retains in-frame clones only, with some absent. The data show approximately 160,000 clones, around four fifths seen once. The CDR3 loop spans 14 amino acids. V lost 4 bases, J lost 7 bases, and 14 bases lay in between. CDR1 is MNHEY, CDR2 SVGAGI, per germline. This clonotype was obtained from a man aged 65-85 years who had recovered from COVID-19. The rearrangement joins TRBV6-5 to TRBJ1-5; tentatively, D is TRBD1 (6 bases). The sequenced sample consisted of peripheral blood. The chain's CDR3 is CASSWDNVGQPQHF. In DNA form, the CDR3 reads TGTGCCAGCAGTTGGGACAACGTTGGGCAGCCCCAGCATTTT.